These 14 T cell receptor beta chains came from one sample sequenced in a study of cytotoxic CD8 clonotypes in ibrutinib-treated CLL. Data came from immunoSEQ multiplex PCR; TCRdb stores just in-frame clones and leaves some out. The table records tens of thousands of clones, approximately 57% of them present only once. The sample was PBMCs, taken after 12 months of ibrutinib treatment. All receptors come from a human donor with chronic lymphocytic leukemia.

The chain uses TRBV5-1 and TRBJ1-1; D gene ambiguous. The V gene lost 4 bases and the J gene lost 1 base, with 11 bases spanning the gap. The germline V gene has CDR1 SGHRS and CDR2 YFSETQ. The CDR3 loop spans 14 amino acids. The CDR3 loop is CASSPDTANTEAFF. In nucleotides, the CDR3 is TGCGCCAGCAGCCCTGACACAGCGAACACTGAAGCTTTCTTT.

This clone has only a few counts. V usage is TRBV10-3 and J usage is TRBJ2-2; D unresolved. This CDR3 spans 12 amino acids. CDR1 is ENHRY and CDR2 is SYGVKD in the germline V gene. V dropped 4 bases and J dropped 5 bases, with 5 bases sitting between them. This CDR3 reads CAISGVTGELFF. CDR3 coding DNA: TGTGCCATCAGTGGGGTTACCGGGGAGCTGTTTTTT.

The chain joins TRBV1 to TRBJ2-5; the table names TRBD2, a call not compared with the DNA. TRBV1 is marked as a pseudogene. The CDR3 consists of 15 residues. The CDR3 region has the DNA TGCACCAGCAGCCAAGCGAGCGGGATAGCGGAGACCCAGTACTTC. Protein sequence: CTSSQASGIAETQYF.

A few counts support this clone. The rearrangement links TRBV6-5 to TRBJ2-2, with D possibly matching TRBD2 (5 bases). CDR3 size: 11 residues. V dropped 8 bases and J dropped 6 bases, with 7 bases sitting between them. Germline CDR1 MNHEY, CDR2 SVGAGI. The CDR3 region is CASSEAGELFF. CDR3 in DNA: TGTGCCAGCTCGGAGGCCGGGGAGCTGTTTTTT.

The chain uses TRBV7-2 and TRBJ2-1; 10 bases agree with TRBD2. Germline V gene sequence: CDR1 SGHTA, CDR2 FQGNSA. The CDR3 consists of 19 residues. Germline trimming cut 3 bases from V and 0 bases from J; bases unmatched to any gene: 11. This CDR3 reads CASSFPGLAIKHSYNEQFF. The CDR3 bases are TGTGCCAGCAGCTTTCCGGGACTAGCGATCAAACACTCCTACAATGAGCAGTTCTTC.

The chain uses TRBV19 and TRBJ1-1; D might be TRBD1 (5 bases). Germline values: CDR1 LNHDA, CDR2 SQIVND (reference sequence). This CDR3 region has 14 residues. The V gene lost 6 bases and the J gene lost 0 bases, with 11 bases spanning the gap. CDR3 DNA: TGTGCCAGTAGCAGGGACCACCTGAACACTGAAGCTTTCTTT. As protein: CASSRDHLNTEAFF.

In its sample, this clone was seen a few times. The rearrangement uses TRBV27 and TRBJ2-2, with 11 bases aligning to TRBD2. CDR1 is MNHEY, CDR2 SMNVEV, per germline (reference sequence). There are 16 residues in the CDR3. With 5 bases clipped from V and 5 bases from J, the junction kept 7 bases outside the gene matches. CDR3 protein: CASSPSGGLGTGELFF. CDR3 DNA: TGTGCCAGCAGTCCTAGCGGGGGGCTGGGGACCGGGGAGCTGTTTTTT.

The CDR3 loop is CASMAWSGGADTQYF. The CDR3 nucleotides are TGTGCCAGCATGGCTTGGAGCGGGGGGGCAGATACGCAGTATTTT. The V gene is TRBV27, the J gene TRBJ2-3; the match to TRBD2 covers 10 bases. The V segment lost 7 bases and the J segment 4 bases; nucleotides outside the gene matches: 8. This CDR3 is built from 15 residues. Germline CDR1 and CDR2: MNHEY and SMNVEV (reference sequence).

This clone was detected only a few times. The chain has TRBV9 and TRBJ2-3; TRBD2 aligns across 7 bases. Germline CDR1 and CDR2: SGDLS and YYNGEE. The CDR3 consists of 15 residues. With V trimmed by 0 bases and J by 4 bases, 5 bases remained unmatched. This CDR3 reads CASSVELGGSDTQYF. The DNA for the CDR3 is TGTGCCAGCAGCGTAGAGTTGGGGGGGTCAGATACGCAGTATTTT.

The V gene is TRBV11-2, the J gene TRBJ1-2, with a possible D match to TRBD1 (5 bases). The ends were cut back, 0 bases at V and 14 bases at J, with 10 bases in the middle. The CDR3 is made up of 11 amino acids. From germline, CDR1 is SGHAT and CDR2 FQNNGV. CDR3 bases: TGTGCCAGCAGCTTAGATACGCGGGGGACCTTC. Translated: CASSLDTRGTF.

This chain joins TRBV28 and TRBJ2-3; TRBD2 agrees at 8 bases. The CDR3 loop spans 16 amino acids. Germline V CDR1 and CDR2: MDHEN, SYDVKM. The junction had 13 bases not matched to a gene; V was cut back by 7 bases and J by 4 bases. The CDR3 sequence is CASTPREGGEADTQYF. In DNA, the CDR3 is TGTGCCAGCACCCCCCGGGAGGGAGGGGAGGCAGATACGCAGTATTTT.

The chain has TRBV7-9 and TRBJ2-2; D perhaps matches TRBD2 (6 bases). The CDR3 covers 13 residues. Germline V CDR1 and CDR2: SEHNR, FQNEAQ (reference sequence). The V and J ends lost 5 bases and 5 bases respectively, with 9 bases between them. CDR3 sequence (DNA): TGTGCCAGCAGCACGACTAGTACCGGGGAGCTGTTTTTT. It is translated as CASSTTSTGELFF.

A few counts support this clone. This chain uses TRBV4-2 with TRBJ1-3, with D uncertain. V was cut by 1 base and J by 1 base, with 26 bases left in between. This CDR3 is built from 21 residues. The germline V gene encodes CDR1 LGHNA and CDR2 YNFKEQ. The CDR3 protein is CASSQGLGRIVFGYSGNTIYF. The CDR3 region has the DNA TGTGCCAGCAGCCAAGGACTGGGGAGGATAGTTTTTGGTTATTCTGGAAACACCATATATTTT.

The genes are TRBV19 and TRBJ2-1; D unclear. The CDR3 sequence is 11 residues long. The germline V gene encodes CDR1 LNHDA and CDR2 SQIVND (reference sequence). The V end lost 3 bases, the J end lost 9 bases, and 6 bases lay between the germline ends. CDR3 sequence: CASSMAGEQFF. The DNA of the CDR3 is TGTGCCAGTAGTATGGCAGGTGAGCAGTTCTTC.